The sequence of this T cell receptor beta chain was determined in a study of human T cells and chemical hapten exposure (dated by TCRdb to the early 2020s). For context, the study as a whole: For sensitization, 2% DPC in acetone was applied to an approximately 2 cm by approximately 2 cm area of upper inner arm skin. Weekly therapeutic DPC doses were additionally applied to the scalp of patients throughout the approximately 25-week study period. Patch testing on the upper back used Finn chambers containing 0.01% DPC, with scoring done after 6 days according to International Contact Dermatitis Research Group standards. Most of the patients in the cohort were female, and the cohort covered alopecia areata with under or over 50% scalp involvement, alopecia totalis and alopecia universalis. Libraries were pooled for sequencing, and per-sample TCR yields varied mainly because of small differences in library volumes within the pool. This study followed changes in the peripheral blood TCR repertoire in vivo during primary and secondary sensitization of alopecia patients to the hapten diphenylcyclopropenone (DPC). Patient blood was sampled pre-sensitization (week 0) and at 2, 6 and about 24 weeks after DPC sensitization. For TCR sequencing, blood came from approximately 29 alopecia patients at anywhere from one to four time points (pre-sensitization, 2, 6 and 24 weeks).

The library was made by RACE. The sequencing machine was a NextSeq 500. During library preparation, unique molecular identifiers were attached to individual cDNA molecules so that TCRs could be counted quantitatively and reproducibly. For every blood RNA sample, sequencing covered both the TCR alpha and TCR beta chains. The original methods were these. Samples had a median of roughly 87,000 TCRs, with a range from roughly 23,224 to 700,000. The Decombinator software suite was used to annotate the V, J and CDR3 of the TCR reads. For PS versus PT1 abundance plots, all samples were subsampled to the same number of TCRs (28,000). TCRs were defined as expanded if absent before sensitization and observed at least eight times at the 2-week time point. TCRdb reran the public reads through fastp at Q25 and MiXCR, keeping productive beta chains. Rows merge per CDR3 protein into single entries with the most common DNA and genes. TCRdb, rather than the study authors, made the V and J calls. Here the sample has 150,000 to 200,000 distinct CDR3 sequences; 28% occur a single time. The ten largest make up around 2.3% of the sample.

In the case of this clonotype: Its antigen has not been determined. A clone one base away is much larger, so this may be a read error. The conserved phenylalanine or tryptophan normally closing the CDR3 is absent here, so this likely arose from a read error. The DNA is omitted, as the CDR3 cannot be located on it reliably, and the CDR3 follows TCRdb's listing.

Points the paper makes about the study in general: After repeated subsampling, the strength of the expansion versus patch-test correlation and the threshold at which it became significant changed. A positive correlation was found between the number of PT1 expanded TCRs and patch test score, with significance reached at thresholds 8, 16 and 32 but not 4. Because all patients had alopecia, a presumed autoimmune disease, the immune response of the patients might differ from that of healthy individuals. No change with DPC sensitization was found in the number of TCRs above 1 in 1000 frequency, and no evidence of global repertoire structure alterations was found. Expanded TCRs formed significantly more large CDR3 similarity clusters than pre-sensitization or healthy control sets, consistent with antigen-driven responses.

A total of 19 residues make up the CDR3, ends included. In the paper's terms, the time point label means: patch test 3, about 24 weeks after DPC sensitization. The label giving this sample's treatment or condition can be read as: therapeutic diphenylcyclopropenone sensitization with weekly scalp DPC. Blood at each patch-test visit was drawn before the patch test was applied. Patients were eligible if aged 18 to 70, diagnosed with alopecia and judged suitable for DPC therapy, and pregnant patients were excluded. Total RNA was extracted from unfractionated whole blood that had been collected in Tempus Blood RNA tubes.

This receptor was obtained from a woman aged 18 to 35 with alopecia areata. Some clones in this sample may be carry-over from other donors' samples. Sequences were derived from whole blood, sampled in connection with sensitization to the hapten diphenylcyclopropenone (DPC). The V and J segments used are TRBV21-1 and TRBJ2-3; no check of the table's D call, TRBD2, against the DNA was made. TRBV21-1 is a listed pseudogene. This receptor carries the CDR3 CASSTLSGRLRHFTDTQYS.